This is a list of T cell receptor beta chains from one sample in a study of blood T cell repertoires in COVID-19. Using immunoSEQ multiplex PCR, the repertoire was profiled, and TCRdb retains in-frame clones only, with some absent. The table includes tens of thousands of clones, under 85% detected once. Sequenced input: peripheral blood. The source is a man between 65 and 85 years old with acute or convalescent COVID-19. CDR3s include the opening cysteine and the closing phenylalanine or tryptophan. The D gene is left open where the match is weak. Size tells how often a clone was seen (once, few, many) or the class of an expanded clone, and some rows leave it out.

v_gene	j_gene	d_gene	abundance	CDR3aa	CDR3nt
TRBV5-8	TRBJ2-3	TRBD1	-	CASSSTGYSTDTQYF	TGTGCCAGCAGCTCGACAGGGTACTCGACAGATACGCAGTATTTT
TRBV19	TRBJ2-3	-	-	CASTESRGDTQYF	TGTGCCAGTACCGAGTCTCGGGGAGATACGCAGTATTTT
TRBV24-1	TRBJ2-1	-	few	CATSDVPGYGEYNEQFF	TGTGCCACCAGTGATGTGCCAGGTTACGGGGAATACAATGAGCAGTTCTTC
TRBV6-5	TRBJ1-6	TRBD1	-	CASSLQGALDSPLHF	TGTGCCAGCAGTCTTCAGGGGGCACTAGATTCACCCCTCCACTTT
TRBV10-2	TRBJ1-5	-	-	CATGSNQPQHF	TGCGCCACCGGGAGCAATCAGCCCCAGCATTTT
TRBV4-1	TRBJ2-3	-	-	CASSPIASDTQYF	TGCGCCAGCAGCCCCATAGCGTCAGATACGCAGTATTTT
TRBV19	TRBJ2-2	TRBD1	-	CASTTIRGRGLGGELFF	TGTGCCAGTACCACCATTCGGGGCAGGGGGCTTGGCGGGGAGCTGTTTTTT
TRBV5-1	TRBJ2-5	-	-	CASSLRGFVETQYF	TGCGCCAGCAGCTTGAGGGGGTTCGTAGAGACCCAGTACTTC
TRBV4-1	TRBJ2-1	-	-	CASSQDKGAYNEQFF	TGCGCCAGCAGCCAAGATAAGGGGGCCTACAATGAGCAGTTCTTC
TRBV7-2	TRBJ2-5	TRBD2	-	CASSYGTSGGETQYF	TGTGCCAGCAGCTACGGGACTAGCGGGGGTGAGACCCAGTACTTC
TRBV5-6	TRBJ1-4	-	-	CASSFLSGENEKLFF	TGTGCCAGCAGCTTTTTGTCCGGGGAGAATGAAAAACTGTTTTTT
TRBV3-1/TRBV3-2	TRBJ1-5	-	-	CASSDQSGPQHF	TGTGCCAGCAGCGATCAATCAGGGCCCCAGCATTTT
TRBV7-8	TRBJ1-2	-	few	CASSLAGAQVYGYTF	TGTGCCAGCAGCTTAGCAGGGGCGCAGGTCTATGGCTACACCTTC
TRBV15	TRBJ1-2	-	-	CATSTGVYGYTF	TGTGCCACCAGCACGGGGGTCTATGGCTACACCTTC
TRBV27	TRBJ1-2	-	once	CASSSLDSILNYGYTF	TGTGCCAGCAGTTCTTTGGACAGCATTTTAAACTATGGCTACACCTTC
TRBV19	TRBJ1-1	-	-	CASSVTRDTEAFF	TGTGCCAGTAGTGTGACCCGGGACACTGAAGCTTTCTTT
TRBV10-2	TRBJ2-7	-	once	CASEGGYEQYF	TGCGCCAGCGAGGGAGGCTACGAGCAGTACTTC
TRBV28	TRBJ2-1	-	-	CASRSGQVNNEQFF	TGTGCCAGCAGGTCCGGTCAGGTCAACAATGAGCAGTTCTTC
TRBV19	TRBJ1-2	TRBD1	-	CASSIGTGLYGYTF	TGTGCCAGTAGTATCGGGACAGGCCTCTATGGCTACACCTTC
TRBV2	TRBJ1-5	TRBD1	-	CASSDLGQGASPQHF	TGTGCCAGCAGTGATTTGGGACAGGGGGCCTCGCCCCAGCATTTT
TRBV6-6	TRBJ1-4	-	-	CASSPGGTDEKLFF	TGTGCCAGCAGCCCCGGAGGAACGGATGAAAAACTGTTTTTT
TRBV7-9	TRBJ2-2	TRBD2	-	CASSLGLAGDTGELFF	TGTGCCAGCAGCTTAGGACTAGCGGGGGACACCGGGGAGCTGTTTTTT
TRBV7-9	TRBJ1-3	-	few	CASSAYGSGNTIYF	TGTGCCAGCAGCGCCTACGGTTCTGGAAACACCATATATTTT
TRBV9	TRBJ2-1	TRBD2	-	CASSVALTSGGLQFF	TGTGCCAGCAGCGTAGCTCTGACTAGCGGGGGGCTTCAGTTCTTC
TRBV28	TRBJ2-1	TRBD2	once	CASRPSGGGFNEQFF	TGTGCCAGCAGACCCTCTGGCGGGGGGTTCAATGAGCAGTTCTTC
TRBV3-1/TRBV3-2	TRBJ1-6	TRBD1	-	CASSLGQGANSPLHF	TGTGCCAGCAGCCTCGGACAGGGAGCTAATTCACCCCTCCACTTT
TRBV9	TRBJ1-2	-	-	CASSVEPGNGYTF	TGTGCCAGCAGCGTAGAGCCAGGTAACGGCTACACCTTC
TRBV12-3/TRBV12-4	TRBJ2-1	TRBD2	-	CASSFGRGEQFF	TGTGCCAGCAGTTTTGGGCGGGGGGAGCAGTTCTTC
TRBV12-5	TRBJ2-3	TRBD1	-	CASAPGQSRTDTQYF	TGTGCTAGTGCCCCGGGACAGTCTCGGACAGATACGCAGTATTTT
TRBV7-3	TRBJ2-3	-	-	CASSRARMDRWGTDTQYF	TGTGCCAGCAGCCGGGCCCGAATGGACAGATGGGGCACAGATACGCAGTATTTT
TRBV27	TRBJ2-7	TRBD1	-	CASSLYSTGNNYEQYF	TGTGCCAGCAGTTTATATTCGACAGGGAATAACTACGAGCAGTACTTC
TRBV6-5	TRBJ2-2	-	-	CASSYSTSKNTGELFF	TGTGCCAGCAGTTACTCCACTTCTAAGAACACCGGGGAGCTGTTTTTT
TRBV9	TRBJ2-2	TRBD1	-	CASSVKTGGTGELFF	TGTGCCAGCAGCGTCAAGACAGGGGGCACCGGGGAGCTGTTTTTT
TRBV5-1	TRBJ1-4	-	-	CASSLAREGRLFF	TGCGCCAGCAGCTTGGCCAGGGAGGGTCGACTGTTTTTT
TRBV6-5	TRBJ1-4	-	-	CASSYSDSVNEKLFF	TGTGCCAGCAGTTACTCCGACAGCGTTAATGAAAAACTGTTTTTT
TRBV20-1	TRBJ1-2	-	-	CSASFVRVNYGYTF	TGCAGTGCTAGTTTTGTCAGGGTGAACTATGGCTACACCTTC
TRBV5-1	TRBJ1-6	-	once	CASSSDNLLSPLHF	TGCGCCAGCAGCTCCGACAATCTCCTATCACCCCTCCACTTT
TRBV2	TRBJ2-5	TRBD2	-	CASSGLAGGGETQYF	TGTGCCAGCAGTGGTCTAGCGGGGGGCGGAGAGACCCAGTACTTC
TRBV4-1	TRBJ1-1	-	-	CASRQPGNTEAFF	TGCGCCAGCAGACAGCCCGGGAACACTGAAGCTTTCTTT
TRBV14	TRBJ2-3	-	-	CASSQAEFGDTQYF	TGTGCCAGCAGCCAAGCCGAGTTTGGAGATACGCAGTATTTT
TRBV7-9	TRBJ1-1	TRBD1	-	CASSLAQGSSTEAFF	TGTGCCAGCAGCTTAGCACAGGGGAGCAGCACTGAAGCTTTCTTT
TRBV11-2	TRBJ2-5	-	-	CASSNRHPSGETQYF	TGTGCCAGCAGCAATCGACACCCCAGTGGCGAGACCCAGTACTTC
TRBV3-1/TRBV3-2	TRBJ2-4	TRBD2	-	CASSQDGSGGGSLAKNIQYF	TGTGCCAGCAGCCAAGATGGTAGCGGGGGGGGAAGTTTAGCCAAAAACATTCAGTACTTC
TRBV6-6	TRBJ2-4	-	-	CASSYSIAEPKNIQYF	TGTGCCAGCAGTTACTCGATCGCGGAGCCCAAAAACATTCAGTACTTC
TRBV5-1	TRBJ2-1	TRBD2	-	CASSLRRTSGGSNELSNEQFF	TGCGCCAGCAGCTTGAGGAGGACTAGCGGGGGGTCCAATGAGTTGTCCAATGAGCAGTTCTTC
TRBV10-2	TRBJ2-3	TRBD2	-	CASSVPSGGAGTQYF	TGCGCCAGCAGTGTTCCTAGCGGGGGGGCAGGAACGCAGTATTTT
TRBV30	TRBJ2-6	-	-	CAWARDSGANVLTF	TGTGCCTGGGCACGGGACTCTGGGGCCAACGTCCTGACTTTC
TRBV5-1	TRBJ1-2	-	-	CASSLATGKDGYTF	TGCGCCAGCAGCTTGGCCACAGGGAAGGATGGCTACACCTTC